This is a list of T cell receptor beta chains from one sample in a study of cytomegalovirus exposure and HLA in healthy donors. Assay: immunoSEQ multiplex PCR; the TCRdb copy retains only in-frame clones and omits some. The sample has more than 90,000 clones, about 76% seen once. The sample taken for sequencing was PBMCs. All receptors come from a woman aged 70 to 79 in good health and CMV-seropositive. The CDR3 runs from the conserved cysteine through the conserved F or W. D genes are given only for firm matches. Clone size is not always given. Where it is, it says once, few, many or a class for expanded clones.

CDR3: CSSSRSPGGITEAFF; DNA: TGTTCCAGCAGCCGATCCCCGGGGGGCATCACTGAAGCTTTCTTT; D: .; V: TRBV7-9; length: 15; J: TRBJ1-1; size: .
CDR3: CATLSPPRAEAFF; DNA: TGTGCCACCCTCTCCCCACCGAGAGCTGAAGCTTTCTTT; D: .; V: TRBV7-8; length: 13; J: TRBJ1-1; size: few
CDR3: CAWSPSGGFYEQYF; DNA: TGTGCCTGGAGTCCTAGCGGGGGTTTTTACGAGCAGTACTTC; D: TRBD2; V: TRBV30; length: 14; J: TRBJ2-7; size: few
CDR3: CASSPLTETYEQYF; DNA: TGTGCCAGCAGCCCCTTGACAGAAACCTACGAGCAGTACTTC; D: .; V: TRBV28; length: 14; J: TRBJ2-7; size: .
CDR3: CASSSLAGQFTDTQYF; DNA: TGTGCCAGCAGCTCACTAGCGGGGCAATTCACAGATACGCAGTATTTT; D: TRBD2; V: TRBV11-2; length: 16; J: TRBJ2-3; size: .
CDR3: CASSPRGSGVTSYEQYF; DNA: TGTGCCAGCAGTCCCCGAGGTAGCGGAGTTACCTCCTACGAGCAGTACTTC; D: .; V: TRBV27; length: 17; J: TRBJ2-7; size: .
CDR3: CASTRGLAGGQEQYF; DNA: TGTGCCAGCACCAGGGGACTAGCGGGAGGGCAAGAGCAGTACTTC; D: TRBD2; V: TRBV5-6; length: 15; J: TRBJ2-7; size: .
CDR3: CASSPGNYGYTF; DNA: TGTGCCAGCAGCCCCGGGAACTATGGCTACACCTTC; D: .; V: TRBV28; length: 12; J: TRBJ1-2; size: .
CDR3: CASSGTGGSNQPQHF; DNA: TGTGCCAGCAGTGGGACAGGGGGGAGCAATCAGCCCCAGCATTTT; D: TRBD1; V: TRBV2; length: 15; J: TRBJ1-5; size: .
CDR3: CASSPGRGGDQPQHF; DNA: TGTGCCAGCTCACCGGGGAGGGGGGGAGATCAGCCCCAGCATTTT; D: .; V: TRBV18; length: 15; J: TRBJ1-5; size: .
CDR3: CASRYRDRGSGEQYF; DNA: TGTGCCAGCAGGTACCGGGACAGGGGGTCGGGAGAGCAGTACTTC; D: TRBD1; V: TRBV28; length: 15; J: TRBJ2-7; size: few
CDR3: CASSLAGHNSPLHF; DNA: TGTGCCAGCAGCTTGGCAGGTCATAATTCACCCCTCCACTTT; D: .; V: TRBV11-2; length: 14; J: TRBJ1-6; size: .
CDR3: CASSLDWVRGREQYF; DNA: TGCGCCAGCAGCTTGGACTGGGTCCGGGGGAGGGAGCAGTACTTC; D: .; V: TRBV5-1; length: 15; J: TRBJ2-7; size: .
CDR3: CASSLDLAMNIQYF; DNA: TGTGCCAGCAGCTTGGATCTAGCAATGAACATTCAGTACTTC; D: .; V: TRBV7-2; length: 14; J: TRBJ2-4; size: .
CDR3: CASSMQSANYGYTF; DNA: TGTGCCAGTAGTATGCAGTCCGCTAACTATGGCTACACCTTC; D: .; V: TRBV19; length: 14; J: TRBJ1-2; size: once
CDR3: CASSATDRGLANEKLFF; DNA: TGTGCCAGCAGTGCCACTGACAGGGGGTTGGCTAATGAAAAACTGTTTTTT; D: TRBD1; V: TRBV6-1; length: 17; J: TRBJ1-4; size: few
CDR3: CASSIGDRYNEQFF; DNA: TGTGCCAGTAGTATAGGGGACAGATACAATGAGCAGTTCTTC; D: TRBD1; V: TRBV19; length: 14; J: TRBJ2-1; size: .
CDR3: CASSLRFYGYTF; DNA: TGTGCCAGCAGTTTGAGGTTCTATGGCTACACCTTC; D: .; V: TRBV28; length: 12; J: TRBJ1-2; size: .
CDR3: CASSVSAGALTDTQYF; DNA: TGTGCCAGCAGCGTTTCGGCGGGAGCCCTCACAGATACGCAGTATTTT; D: TRBD2; V: TRBV9; length: 16; J: TRBJ2-3; size: once
CDR3: CASSLGQVYYGYTF; DNA: TGTGCCAGCAGCTTAGGGCAGGTCTACTATGGCTACACCTTC; D: .; V: TRBV7-2; length: 14; J: TRBJ1-2; size: .
CDR3: CASSLGPLNQPQHF; DNA: TGTGCCAGCAGTTTAGGGCCACTCAATCAGCCCCAGCATTTT; D: .; V: TRBV28; length: 14; J: TRBJ1-5; size: once
CDR3: CASSPPGREDTIYF; DNA: TGTGCCAGCTCACCACCGGGCAGGGAGGACACCATATATTTT; D: .; V: TRBV18; length: 14; J: TRBJ1-3; size: .
CDR3: CASSSTSGSGYEQYF; DNA: TGTGCCAGCAGTTCGACTAGCGGGAGCGGGTACGAGCAGTACTTC; D: TRBD2; V: TRBV14; length: 15; J: TRBJ2-7; size: .
CDR3: CASSSSGVAKNIQYF; DNA: TGTGCCAGCAGTTCTAGCGGGGTAGCCAAAAACATTCAGTACTTC; D: TRBD2; V: TRBV28; length: 15; J: TRBJ2-4; size: .
CDR3: CASSFYSNEQFF; DNA: TGTGCCAGCAGTTTTTACAGCAATGAGCAGTTCTTC; D: .; V: TRBV28; length: 12; J: TRBJ2-1; size: .
CDR3: CASRIAGTGDYEQYF; DNA: TGTGCCAGCAGGATTGCCGGGACAGGAGACTACGAGCAGTACTTC; D: TRBD1; V: TRBV2; length: 15; J: TRBJ2-7; size: .
CDR3: CASSHNPGLAAPNTGELFF; DNA: TGTGCCAGCAGTCACAACCCGGGACTAGCGGCTCCGAACACCGGGGAGCTGTTTTTT; D: TRBD2; V: TRBV7-6; length: 19; J: TRBJ2-2; size: once
CDR3: CASSSSREGKTGELFF; DNA: TGCGCCAGCAGCTCGTCCCGGGAGGGTAAAACCGGGGAGCTGTTTTTT; D: TRBD2; V: TRBV5-1; length: 16; J: TRBJ2-2; size: .
CDR3: CASSLGQGEGWRGYTF; DNA: TGCGCCAGCAGCTTAGGGCAGGGGGAAGGTTGGAGAGGCTACACCTTC; D: TRBD1; V: TRBV5-1; length: 16; J: TRBJ1-2; size: .
CDR3: CASSLEQGMKTQYF; DNA: TGTGCCAGCAGCTTAGAACAGGGTATGAAGACCCAGTACTTC; D: .; V: TRBV11-2; length: 14; J: TRBJ2-5; size: .
CDR3: CASSFDRGAYNSPLHF; DNA: TGTGCCAGCAGTTTCGACAGGGGGGCTTATAATTCACCCCTCCACTTT; D: TRBD1; V: TRBV27; length: 16; J: TRBJ1-6; size: .
CDR3: CASSWTSGSDGELFF; DNA: TGTGCCAGCAGCTGGACTAGCGGGAGTGACGGGGAGCTGTTTTTT; D: TRBD2; V: TRBV7-3; length: 15; J: TRBJ2-2; size: .
CDR3: CASSVDGGGELLF; DNA: TGTGCCAGCAGCGTGGACGGTGGCGGGGAGCTGCTTTTT; D: .; V: TRBV9; length: 13; J: TRBJ2-2; size: .
CDR3: CASSPAGQGYGYTF; DNA: TGTGCCAGCAGCCCCGCGGGACAGGGATACGGCTACACCTTC; D: TRBD1; V: TRBV9; length: 14; J: TRBJ1-2; size: .
CDR3: CASSSGLAGAEQYF; DNA: TGTGCTAGCAGCTCGGGACTAGCGGGAGCCGAGCAGTACTTC; D: TRBD2; V: TRBV7-7; length: 14; J: TRBJ2-7; size: .
CDR3: CAWSVQGDQPQHF; DNA: TGTGCCTGGAGTGTACAGGGGGATCAGCCCCAGCATTTT; D: TRBD1; V: TRBV30; length: 13; J: TRBJ1-5; size: .
CDR3: CASSPHRDSPLHF; DNA: TGTGCCAGCAGCCCCCACCGAGATTCACCCCTCCACTTT; D: .; V: TRBV7-3; length: 13; J: TRBJ1-6; size: once
CDR3: CASSQVRLAGELFF; DNA: TGCGCCAGCAGCCAAGTCCGGCTAGCGGGGGAGCTGTTTTTT; D: .; V: TRBV4-3; length: 14; J: TRBJ2-2; size: .
CDR3: CASSVQGQLNTEAFF; DNA: TGTGCCAGCAGTGTACAGGGACAGTTGAACACTGAAGCTTTCTTT; D: TRBD1; V: TRBV2; length: 15; J: TRBJ1-1; size: .
CDR3: CASSPGGVPGNTIYF; DNA: TGTGCCAGCTCACCAGGAGGGGTCCCTGGAAACACCATATATTTT; D: .; V: TRBV18; length: 15; J: TRBJ1-3; size: .
CDR3: CAWSSAGAYNEQFF; DNA: TGTGCCTGGAGTTCGGCGGGGGCCTACAATGAGCAGTTCTTC; D: TRBD2; V: TRBV30; length: 14; J: TRBJ2-1; size: .
CDR3: CASSEARQGQYF; DNA: TGTGCCAGCAGTGAAGCCCGACAGGGACAGTACTTC; D: TRBD1; V: TRBV6-1; length: 12; J: TRBJ2-7; size: .
CDR3: CSVEGGGGVYRDQPQHF; DNA: TGCAGCGTTGAGGGAGGAGGGGGCGTGTATAGGGATCAGCCCCAGCATTTT; D: TRBD1; V: TRBV29-1; length: 17; J: TRBJ1-5; size: .
CDR3: CASSIKPYNEQFF; DNA: TGTGCCAGTAGTATAAAGCCCTACAATGAGCAGTTCTTC; D: .; V: TRBV19; length: 13; J: TRBJ2-1; size: once
CDR3: CASRTSGGYEQYF; DNA: TGTGCCAGCAGAACTAGCGGGGGATACGAGCAGTACTTC; D: TRBD2; V: TRBV6-5; length: 13; J: TRBJ2-7; size: .
CDR3: CASSPKPGGNTIYF; DNA: TGTGCCAGCAGCCCCAAGCCCGGGGGAAACACCATATATTTT; D: .; V: TRBV7-2; length: 14; J: TRBJ1-3; size: .
CDR3: CASSAPLGTYNEQFF; DNA: TGTGCCAGCAGTGCCCCACTAGGGACCTACAATGAGCAGTTCTTC; D: .; V: TRBV28; length: 15; J: TRBJ2-1; size: .
CDR3: CASSPSFYEQYF; DNA: TGTGCCAGCAGCCCCTCCTTTTACGAGCAGTACTTC; D: .; V: TRBV7-2; length: 12; J: TRBJ2-7; size: .
CDR3: CASSGRTGWTEAFF; DNA: TGTGCCAGCAGTGGTCGGACAGGGTGGACTGAAGCTTTCTTT; D: TRBD1; V: TRBV25-1; length: 14; J: TRBJ1-1; size: .
CDR3: CASSALGEETQYF; DNA: TGTGCCAGCAGCGCTCTAGGGGAAGAGACCCAGTACTTC; D: .; V: TRBV7-9; length: 13; J: TRBJ2-5; size: once
CDR3: CASSYRDNAKQYF; DNA: TGTGCCAGCAGTTACAGGGATAATGCCAAGCAGTACTTC; D: .; V: TRBV27; length: 13; J: TRBJ2-7; size: .
CDR3: CASSQETEQNTGELFF; DNA: TGCGCCAGCAGCCAAGAAACGGAGCAGAACACCGGGGAGCTGTTTTTT; D: .; V: TRBV4-3; length: 16; J: TRBJ2-2; size: few
CDR3: CASSQRTGNEKLFF; DNA: TGCGCCAGCAGCCAAAGGACAGGGAATGAAAAACTGTTTTTT; D: TRBD1; V: TRBV4-3; length: 14; J: TRBJ1-4; size: .
CDR3: CASSQDISFFYEQFF; DNA: TGCGCCAGCAGCCAAGATATTTCGTTCTTCTATGAGCAGTTCTTC; D: .; V: TRBV4-3; length: 15; J: TRBJ2-1; size: .
CDR3: CASSSGTGIYEQYF; DNA: TGTGCCAGCAGTTCCGGGACAGGAATCTACGAGCAGTACTTC; D: TRBD1; V: TRBV25-1; length: 14; J: TRBJ2-7; size: .
CDR3: CASSLGSGNTEAFF; DNA: TGTGCCAGCAGCTTAGGGTCAGGGAACACTGAAGCTTTCTTT; D: .; V: TRBV7-3; length: 14; J: TRBJ1-1; size: few
CDR3: CASSLQGATGDEQYF; DNA: TGTGCCAGCAGCCTACAGGGGGCCACGGGGGACGAGCAGTACTTC; D: TRBD1; V: TRBV27; length: 15; J: TRBJ2-7; size: .
CDR3: CSATLRSEAFF; DNA: TGCAGCGCTACCCTGAGGTCTGAAGCTTTCTTT; D: .; V: TRBV29-1; length: 11; J: TRBJ1-1; size: .
CDR3: CASSKDGRANTGELFF; DNA: TGCGCCAGCAGCAAGGACGGGAGGGCAAACACCGGGGAGCTGTTTTTT; D: TRBD2; V: TRBV5-1; length: 16; J: TRBJ2-2; size: .
CDR3: CASSPGQNTEAFF; DNA: TGTGCCAGCTCCCCGGGACAGAACACTGAAGCTTTCTTT; D: .; V: TRBV18; length: 13; J: TRBJ1-1; size: once